These 9 T cell receptor beta chains were all obtained from the same sample, sequenced in a study of blood T cell repertoires in COVID-19. Assay used: immunoSEQ multiplex PCR; TCRdb lists only in-frame clones, some missing. The sample consists of some 45,000 clones, 91% of them appearing once. Sample: peripheral blood. These receptors were taken from a man aged 65 to 85 with active COVID-19.

V usage is TRBV3-1 (or the pseudogene TRBV3-2) and J usage is TRBJ1-2, with D hard to call. Germline V gives CDR1 LGHDT, CDR2 YNNKEL (reference sequence). Deletions cut 4 bases from V and 2 bases from J, with 14 bases between. The CDR3 covers 15 residues. The CDR3 loop reads CASSPRVGSNYGYTF. Here the CDR3 DNA reads TGTGCCAGCAGCCCGCGGGTTGGCAGCAACTATGGCTACACCTTC.

This chain joins TRBV5-1 and TRBJ2-3; 7 bases match TRBD1. The V gene end was trimmed by 4 bases and the J gene end by 0 bases; junction bases not matched to a gene: 8. Germline CDR1 is SGHRS and CDR2 is YFSETQ. The CDR3 contains 16 residues. In DNA form, the CDR3 reads TGCGCCAGCAGCGGAGGACCGGGACAGAGCACAGATACGCAGTATTTT. Translation gives CASSGGPGQSTDTQYF. The full variable domain, with the rest looked up from reference TRBV5-1 and TRBJ2-3, is KAGVTQTPRYLIKTRGQQVTLSCSPISGHRSVSWYQQTPGQGLQFLFEYFSETQRNKGNFPGRFSGRQFSNSRSEMNVSTLELGDSALYLCASSGGPGQSTDTQYFGPGTRLTVL.

This chain connects TRBV5-1 to TRBJ2-3; D unclear. Per germline, CDR1 SGHRS and CDR2 YFSETQ. The CDR3 consists of 13 residues. Trimming stripped 6 bases from V and 2 bases from J, with 10 bases between. The CDR3, as DNA: TGCGCCAGCAAGGCAGACATCACAGATACGCAGTATTTT. Translation gives CASKADITDTQYF.

The chain couples TRBV2 to TRBJ2-1, with TRBD1 identical over 9 bases. The CDR3 is 14 amino acids. After removal of 6 bases from V and 6 bases from J, the junction contained 6 bases not matched to a gene. The V gene's germline CDR1 is SNHLY and CDR2 FYNNEI. DNA for the CDR3: TGTGCCAGCAGATTTACGACAGGGGGCAATGAGCAGTTCTTC. It yields the protein CASRFTTGGNEQFF.

The V call is TRBV5-1, the J call TRBJ1-5; D is perhaps TRBD1 (5 bases). Looked up from germline, CDR1 is SGHRS and CDR2 is YFSETQ. The length of the CDR3 is 17 residues. The V end was cut by 1 base, the J end by 0 bases, with 14 bases between. CDR3 DNA: TGCGCCAGCAGCTTGAGACCTCAGGGAACTAGCAATCAGCCCCAGCATTTT. Its protein is CASSLRPQGTSNQPQHF.

This clone occurred a few times. This chain joins TRBV7-3 and TRBJ2-7; 8 bases match TRBD1. Trimming at V came to 4 bases and at J to 2 bases, leaving 10 bases not matched to a gene. CDR3 length: 16 amino acids. Germline lookup yields CDR1 SGHTA and CDR2 FQGTGA. This CDR3 reads CASSSLPPTGAYEQYF. Written as DNA, the CDR3 is TGTGCCAGCAGCTCCCTCCCCCCGACAGGGGCCTACGAGCAGTACTTC.

The rearrangement joins TRBV7-3 to TRBJ2-1, with a weak D call TRBD2 (6 bases). V gave up 2 bases and J gave up 4 bases, with 12 bases separating them. CDR3 length equals 15 residues. The germline V gene has CDR1 SGHTA and CDR2 FQGTGA. CDR3 coding DNA: TGTGCCAGCAGCTTAGATGGCGGGGATTACAATGAGCAGTTCTTC. It specifies CASSLDGGDYNEQFF.

The chain has TRBV6-1 and TRBJ2-2; 10 bases line up with TRBD1. Germline V lookup: CDR1 MNHNS, CDR2 SASEGT. The CDR3 has 18 amino acids. V dropped 1 base and J dropped 4; count of bases not matched to a gene: 9. The CDR3 is CASSEDRGQGRFTGELFF. CDR3 coding DNA: TGTGCCAGCAGTGAAGACAGGGGACAGGGGAGGTTCACCGGGGAGCTGTTTTTT.

The V and J genes are TRBV5-1 and TRBJ2-2, with TRBD1 matching over 8 bases. Trimming cost V 4 bases and J 0 bases; bases outside gene matches: 5. This CDR3 has 16 amino acids. Germline V lookup: CDR1 SGHRS, CDR2 YFSETQ. The CDR3 DNA follows: TGCGCCAGCAGCCCGGGACAGGCCACGAACACCGGGGAGCTGTTTTTT. Amino acids: CASSPGQATNTGELFF.